Below are 19 T cell receptor beta chains sequenced from a single sample in a study of T cells in Graves' hyperthyroidism and ophthalmopathy. The investigators amplified TCR beta CDR3 regions from RNA transcripts. The HTBI primer set served for first-round RT-PCR of the TCR CDR3. TCRdb re-derived calls from the multiplex PCR reads in MiXCR, one entry per CDR3 protein. The sample has fewer than 850,000 distinct CDR3 sequences; roughly a sixth are singletons. Sequenced sample: blood. Every receptor here comes from a man aged 45-60 years with Graves' hyperthyroidism.

V and J are TRBV19 and TRBJ2-1; tentatively, D is TRBD1 or TRBD2 (5 bases each). CDR3 size: 12 residues. V dropped 3 bases and J dropped 8 bases, with 8 bases sitting between them. In germline, CDR1 is LNHDA, CDR2 SQIVND (reference sequence). The CDR3 loop is CASSILGDEQFF. The CDR3 DNA is TGTGCCAGTAGTATTTTGGGGGATGAGCAGTTCTTC.

This clonotype was detected many times. The chain joins TRBV27 to TRBJ2-7; D is possibly TRBD1 (5 bases). This CDR3 spans 13 amino acids. Per the germline V gene, CDR1 is MNHEY and CDR2 is SMNVEV (reference sequence). The germline V and J ends were trimmed by 5 bases and 4 bases, with 12 bases remaining between them. The CDR3 region has the DNA TGTGCCAGCAGTACTGGACAATTATACGAGCAGTACTTC. This gives the protein CASSTGQLYEQYF.

This clonotype was detected ten times or more. In nucleotides, the CDR3 is TGTGCCAGCACCAGGACTAGCGGGATGCACGGGGAGCTGTTTTTT. Translated: CASTRTSGMHGELFF. The V and J genes are TRBV2 and TRBJ2-2; 12 bases fit TRBD2. CDR3 length equals 15 residues. The V gene's germline CDR1 is SNHLY and CDR2 FYNNEI. The V and J ends lost 7 bases and 7 bases, in that order; junction bases with no gene match: 7.

This clonotype was seen at least ten times. The rearrangement uses TRBV11-2 and TRBJ1-3, with D maybe TRBD1 (6 bases). Germline V gives CDR1 SGHAT, CDR2 FQNNGV. The V gene lost 3 bases and the J gene lost 4 bases, with 19 bases spanning the gap. The CDR3 contains 17 residues. The CDR3: CASSLGGTRAAGNTIYF. The CDR3 DNA reads as TGTGCCAGCAGCTTGGGCGGGACAAGGGCCGCCGGAAACACCATATATTTT.

This clonotype was found a few times. The chain combines TRBV29-1 with TRBJ2-2; D gene unclear. The length of the CDR3 is 17 residues. V dropped 3 bases and J dropped 0 bases, with 17 bases sitting between them. The germline V gene encodes CDR1 SQVTM and CDR2 ANQGSEA. DNA of the CDR3: TGCAGCGTTGAGGGTTGGACGGGCAGCGCGAACACCGGGGAGCTGTTTTTT. This gives the protein CSVEGWTGSANTGELFF.

This clonotype was observed a few times. The chain couples TRBV3-1 to TRBJ2-3; perhaps D is TRBD1 or TRBD2 (5 bases each). The germline CDR1 and CDR2 sequences are LGHDT and YNNKEL (reference sequence). V was shortened by 7 bases and J by 6 bases, with 17 bases between the two germline ends. The CDR3 consists of 14 residues. CDR3 sequence reads: CASTPSSRGDTQYF. In DNA, the CDR3 is TGTGCCAGCACCCCCTCGAGTCGGGGCGATACGCAGTATTTT.

This sequence joins TRBV24-1 and TRBJ2-1, with TRBD2 identical over 12 bases. The length of the CDR3 is 17 residues. The V gene's germline CDR1 is KGHDR and CDR2 SFDVKD. V dropped 4 bases and J dropped 3; count of bases not matched to a gene: 6. The CDR3 reads CATSDSTGLAGYNEQFF. CDR3 bases: TGTGCCACCAGTGACTCAACGGGACTAGCGGGCTACAATGAGCAGTTCTTC.

This clonotype was picked up many times. The chain combines TRBV24-1 with TRBJ1-2, with D possibly matching TRBD1 (6 bases). Germline V gives CDR1 KGHDR, CDR2 SFDVKD. V lost 6 bases and J lost 8, with 15 bases in between. This CDR3 has 13 amino acids. The CDR3 DNA sequence: TGTGCCACCAGTCCGGGGGGCGCTGGCGGCTACACCTTC. Protein: CATSPGGAGGYTF.

Ten or more counts support this clonotype. J is TRBJ2-5 and V is TRBV24-1, with a weak D call TRBD2 (6 bases). Germline CDR1 and CDR2: KGHDR and SFDVKD. V lost 5 bases and J lost 2, with 8 bases in between. This CDR3 contains 13 residues. The CDR3 bases are TGTGCCACCAGTGGACGGGGGCAAGAGACCCAGTACTTC. It translates to CATSGRGQETQYF.

This clonotype was seen ten or more times. The chain carries TRBV18 and TRBJ2-5; no clear D gene. The germline V and J ends were trimmed by 2 bases and 5 bases, with 15 bases remaining between them. CDR1 is KGHSH, CDR2 LQKENI, per germline. The CDR3 is 15 amino acids. The CDR3 nucleotides read TGTGCCAGCTCACCAACCTTTAAGGGATCGGAGACCCAGTACTTC. Translation: CASSPTFKGSETQYF.

This clonotype was observed many times. The chain uses TRBV24-1 and TRBJ2-1, with TRBD2 identical over 14 bases. The CDR3 consists of 17 residues. Germline values: CDR1 KGHDR, CDR2 SFDVKD. Germline trimming cut 4 bases from V and 10 bases from J; bases unmatched to any gene: 11. In DNA form, the CDR3 reads TGTGCCACCAGTGACCCGGGGGGACTAGCGGGAGTCGACGAGCAGTTCTTC. It codes for CATSDPGGLAGVDEQFF.

The chain combines TRBV28 with TRBJ1-5; D not resolved. CDR1 and CDR2 (germline): MDHEN, SYDVKM. This CDR3 is 15 amino acids long. Trimming cost V 3 bases and J 4 bases, with 13 bases left between them. CDR3 sequence: CASSFIEEYNQPQHF. In nucleotides, the CDR3 is TGTGCCAGCAGTTTTATAGAGGAGTATAATCAGCCCCAGCATTTT.

This clonotype turned up a few times. The V and J genes are TRBV6-2 or TRBV6-3 and TRBJ2-7; D unresolved. CDR3 size: 12 residues. Germline CDR1 and CDR2: MNHEY and SVGEGT. V was pared by 2 bases and J by 2 bases, with 4 bases between. CDR3 in amino acids: CASSYVTYEQYF. CDR3 DNA: TGTGCCAGCAGTTACGTCACCTACGAGCAGTACTTC.

This clonotype was seen ten or more times. The rearrangement uses TRBV27 and TRBJ2-2; TRBD2 matches at 7 bases. In germline, CDR1 is MNHEY, CDR2 SMNVEV (reference sequence). The CDR3 covers 16 residues. V trimming: 5 bases; J trimming: 5 bases; junction bases outside the gene matches: 11. CDR3 in amino acids: CASSTPPGRHTGELFF. As DNA, the CDR3 is TGTGCCAGCAGTACCCCACCCGGGAGGCATACCGGGGAGCTGTTTTTT.

This clonotype was recorded many times. The V gene is TRBV10-3, the J gene TRBJ1-5; tentatively, D is TRBD1 (6 bases). The CDR3 is made up of 15 amino acids. Trimming removed 2 bases from V and 7 bases from J, with 15 bases in between. From germline, CDR1 is ENHRY and CDR2 SYGVKD. The DNA for the CDR3 is TGTGCCATCAGTGAGGGTCAGGGGCTTGACCAGCCCCAGCATTTT. It specifies CAISEGQGLDQPQHF.

Ten or more counts support this clonotype. V and J are TRBV12-3 or TRBV12-4 and TRBJ1-6; maybe TRBD1 (5 bases). The length of the CDR3 is 16 residues. V was clipped by 6 bases and J by 0 bases, with 12 bases between them. The CDR3 loop reads CASRGRVSSYNSPLHF. The CDR3 DNA sequence: TGTGCCAGCAGAGGCAGGGTATCCTCCTATAATTCACCCCTCCACTTT.

In its sample, this clonotype was seen many times. J is TRBJ2-3 and V is TRBV3-1; D call uncertain. Germline V gene data show CDR1 as LGHDT and CDR2 as YNNKEL (reference sequence). The length of the CDR3 is 16 residues. V was shortened by 3 bases and J by 0 bases, with 13 bases between the two germline ends. CDR3 sequence (DNA): TGTGCCAGCAGCCATGCGCACGGGTCTAGCACAGATACGCAGTATTTT. Its protein product is CASSHAHGSSTDTQYF.

This clonotype showed up many times. The chain uses TRBV6-1 and TRBJ1-6; D is ambiguous. Trimming stripped 5 bases from V and 6 bases from J, with 8 bases between. This CDR3 region has 13 residues. Per germline, CDR1 MNHNS and CDR2 SASEGT. The CDR3 reads CASSSLSNSPLHF. CDR3 sequence (DNA): TGTGCCAGCAGTTCTCTATCTAATTCACCCCTCCACTTT.

This clonotype has more than one count but fewer than ten. The genes are TRBV12-3 or TRBV12-4 and TRBJ2-5; D possibly uses TRBD1 or TRBD2 (5 bases each). The CDR3 sequence is 12 residues long. The V end was cut by 7 bases, the J end by 6 bases, with 12 bases between. This chain's CDR3 is CASTRGVKTQYF. CDR3 DNA: TGTGCCAGCACCCGAGGGGTTAAGACCCAGTACTTC.